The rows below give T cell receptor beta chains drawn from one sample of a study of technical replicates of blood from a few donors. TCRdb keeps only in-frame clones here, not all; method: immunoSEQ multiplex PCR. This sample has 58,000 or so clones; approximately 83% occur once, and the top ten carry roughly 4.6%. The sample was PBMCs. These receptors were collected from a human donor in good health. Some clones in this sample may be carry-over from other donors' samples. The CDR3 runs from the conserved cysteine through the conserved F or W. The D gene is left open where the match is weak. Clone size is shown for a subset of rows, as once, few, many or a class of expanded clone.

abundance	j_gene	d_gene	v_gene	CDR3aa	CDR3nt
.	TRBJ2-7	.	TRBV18	CASSGGRTYEQYF	TGTGCCAGCTCTGGGGGGAGAACCTACGAGCAGTACTTC
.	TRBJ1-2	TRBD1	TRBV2	CASLPGQGIYGYTF	TGTGCCAGCCTACCGGGACAGGGGATCTATGGCTACACCTTC
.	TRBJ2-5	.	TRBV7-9	CASSSRGADETQYF	TGTGCCAGCAGCTCTCGGGGGGCCGACGAGACCCAGTACTTC
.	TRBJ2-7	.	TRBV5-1	CASSLDRLASEQYF	TGCGCCAGCAGCCTGGACCGGCTAGCTAGCGAGCAGTACTTC
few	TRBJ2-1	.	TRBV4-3	CASSQDRGFSYNEQFF	TGCGCCAGCAGCCAAGATAGGGGTTTCTCCTACAATGAGCAGTTCTTC
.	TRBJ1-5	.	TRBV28	CASSPRGAGYQPQHF	TGTGCCAGCAGCCCACGGGGGGCTGGTTATCAGCCCCAGCATTTT
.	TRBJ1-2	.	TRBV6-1	CASSDPSVVGYTF	TGTGCCAGCAGTGACCCCTCAGTGGTGGGCTACACCTTC
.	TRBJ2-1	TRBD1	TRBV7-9	CASSLSTGGAYNEQFF	TGTGCCAGCAGCTTATCGACAGGGGGCGCTTACAATGAGCAGTTCTTC
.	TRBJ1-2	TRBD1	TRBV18	CASSPPDRGRYGYTF	TGTGCCAGCTCACCACCTGACAGGGGGCGTTATGGCTACACCTTC
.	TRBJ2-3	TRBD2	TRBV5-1	CASSREGWGTDTQYF	TGCGCCAGCAGCCGGGAGGGGTGGGGGACAGATACGCAGTATTTT